This T cell receptor beta chain was found in a study of T cell responses to AZD1222 COVID-19 vaccine (dated by TCRdb to the early 2020s). Broadly, across the study: A total of about 230 trial participants underwent TCR sequencing, of whom around 200 received two doses of AZD1222 and about 25 received two doses of the MenACWY control vaccine. Trial participants were enrolled by age into 18-55, 56-69 and 70-plus year subgroups, with approximately 150, 30 and 60 TCR-sequenced participants respectively.

The trim is 3 bases for V and 8 bases for J, with a gap of 13 bases between the germline ends. From the cysteine through the phenylalanine, the CDR3 covers 13 amino acids. Only CDR3 DNA is held: 39 bases, read in frame from base 1. Remarks on this clone: The antigen this receptor binds is unknown. Base qualities are missing; no much larger clone stands one base away.

The label giving this sample's time point can be read as: about 28 days (+/-7) after the second vaccine dose. AZD1222 recipients with second doses at about 4 weeks or about 12 weeks were pooled, because spike-specific TCR depth and breadth did not differ between schedules. The vaccinee samples were drawn from two UK trials, COV001 and COV002, one of which was a single-blind randomized controlled phase 2/3 trial testing AZD1222 (ChAdOx1 nCoV-19) in healthy adults. For TCRbeta chain sequencing, PBMC samples from trial participants were taken at day 0 and at day 28 after the second dose. The CDR3 regions of human TCRbeta chains were subjected to immunosequencing. Under the source paper's analysis protocol: Repertoire TCRs were checked for matches against a reference library of SARS-CoV-2-specific TCRs that had been generated using the MIRA antigen-specificity platform. Breadth meant the fraction of unique TCRs that were SARS-CoV-2-associated, whereas depth meant the fraction of total T cells that were SARS-CoV-2-associated. Using the MIRA data, each spike-specific TCR was assigned both to the spike region to which the TCR was reactive and to a CD4 or CD8 class. Log10-transformed breadth and depth values were compared by one-way ANOVA with Sidak's multiple comparisons tests. Not all clones reach the TCRdb copy of this immuneACCESS table, which keeps in-frame sequences only. Checked studies attribute under half of the gap to unresolved V genes and leave the rest unexplained. The DNA was the basis for D and trimming; V, J and clone size are from that table. Here the sample has about 150,000 clones; around nine tenths occur a single time. The ten largest make up approximately 1% of the sample.

Broader findings and caveats from the paper: Conclusions about previously exposed vaccinees are limited because only a handful of AZD1222 recipients were SARS-CoV-2 seropositive at baseline. After two AZD1222 doses, spike-specific TCR breadth and depth were significantly higher than at day 0 and than in MenACWY recipients. Most participants were white British and females outnumbered males, and the authors suggested that clonal diversity may have been underestimated. CD4 TCRs associated with the vaccine covered the entire spike protein, and the dominant responses were in regions 160-218 and 743-854. Reportedly, almost half of the unique spike-specific TCRs recognized epitopes lying outside the regions that are mutated in the B.1.351 and B.1.1.7 variants. Because no day 14 peak-response samples were available, repertoires were characterized only after the peak T cell response. In the small 56-69-year group, the increase in depth fell short of significance, most likely because of low power.

This sample comprised peripheral blood, obtained 28 days after the second AZD1222 dose. Recombination connected TRBV12-3 or TRBV12-4 to TRBJ1-2; too little of a D gene remains to name it. The sequence came from an adult who received the AZD1222 COVID-19 vaccine. DNA sequence: TGTGCCAGCAGTTTTCCCGGGTCCTACGGCTACACCTTC. It is translated as CASSFPGSYGYTF.